This record covers a single T cell receptor beta chain. The antigen it recognizes is unknown. Base-call qualities are not available, and no considerably larger clone is one nucleotide away. The immunoSEQ Assay, a bias-controlled multiplex PCR, was used to amplify TCRbeta CDR3 regions from genomic DNA. The study's processing was this. The number of nucleated cells in each sample was estimated from the amplification of reference gene primers within the assay. To quantify the absolute abundance of each unique TCRbeta CDR3 rearrangement, sequence reads were collapsed and filtered. For each sample, productive Simpson clonality was calculated as the square root of Simpson's diversity index across productive rearrangements. In TCRdb, the immuneACCESS table is reduced to in-frame sequences with V and J assigned. These tables do not hold every clone; where another copy was compared, an unresolved V gene accounts for under half, and the others remain unexplained. From that table come the V and J calls and clone size; the DNA was used to work out D and trimming. This sample lists around 150,000 clones; around 89% were detected once. The biggest ten clones account for about 6.6% of the sample.

This entry comes from a study of blood T cell repertoires in COVID-19 (dated by TCRdb to 2020 to 2022). Some background on the complete study: Samples covering the acute and convalescent phases of COVID-19 were provided by collaborators in the United States, Italy and Spain. The prospective study material was composed of cDNA or gDNA derived from T cells, B-cell-depleted T cells, or PBMCs. Subjects who had been exposed to COVID-19, were actively infected with it, or had recovered from it provided the deeply sampled blood TCRbeta repertoires that made up the dataset. The repertoires were made available in a free public database intended to serve as a resource for research on the immune response to SARS-CoV-2. The samples were drawn from the first 160 participants of the ongoing ImmuneRACE study and from 1,254 subjects provided by 6 global collaborators. Sample metadata almost always included a de-identified subject ID, COVID-19 status, age in years and sex. Where available, HLA class I and class II types were obtained from metadata supplied by the sample provider rather than from assay-based typing. Results and caveats for the whole study, not just this receptor: Clinical and demographic metadata were provided uncurated, with the amount varying by source and participant.

Participants in the prospective study were aged 18 to 89 years, lived in about two dozen United States geographic areas, and enrolled through a virtual design. In the prospective study, participants were assigned to cohorts based on the clinical history participants reported in a screening survey and a study questionnaire. Recovered participants in ImmuneRACE Cohort 3 were defined by two consecutive negative NP/OP PCR tests, clearance by a healthcare professional, or resolution of symptoms. Each participant in the prospective study had whole blood, serum and a nasopharyngeal or oropharyngeal swab collected by mobile phlebotomists. Additional blood draws and questionnaires over a roughly two-month period could optionally be provided by prospective study participants. Blood samples from the prospective study were shipped frozen or at room temperature prior to DNA extraction. CDR1 SGHNT and CDR2 YENEEA are derived from the germline V gene. The CDR3, from cysteine to phenylalanine, totals 16 residues. The sequence is cut down to CDR3 DNA, 48 bases in frame from base 1. Trimming costs V 1 base and J 1 base, and their ends lie 13 bases apart.

The chain joins TRBV11-3 to TRBJ1-1; the D region possibly corresponds to TRBD1 (5 bases align). The material sequenced was PBMCs or T cells enriched from blood (not recorded which). This receptor was taken from a woman aged 45-65 years who had recovered from COVID-19. CDR3 reads: CASSLGGNLGNTEAFF. The DNA sequence is TGTGCCAGCAGCTTAGGGGGCAACTTAGGGAACACTGAAGCTTTCTTT.